One sample yielded the 16 T cell receptor beta chains listed below, sequenced in a study of blood T cell dynamics during melanoma immunotherapy. As to time point: pre-treatment baseline. Measured with immunoSEQ multiplex PCR; TCRdb has only the in-frame clones, and not every one. The repertoire holds under 7,500 clones, with around 90% as singletons. Sample: blood, taken from a patient treated with checkpoint blockade. These receptor sequences come from a human donor with melanoma.

This chain joins TRBV4-3 and TRBJ1-2, with D possibly being TRBD1 (6 bases). Trimming removed 1 base at V and 8 bases at J, with 14 bases between. This CDR3 spans 14 amino acids. Germline V CDR1 and CDR2: LGHNA, YSLEER. The CDR3 sequence is CASSQVGTLGGYTF. In DNA, the CDR3 is TGCGCCAGCAGCCAAGTAGGGACATTGGGAGGCTACACCTTC.

The V gene is TRBV5-1, the J gene TRBJ1-4; 9 nucleotides align to TRBD1. There are 15 residues in the CDR3. Unmatched junction bases numbered 7, after V lost 2 bases and J lost 8 bases. The germline CDR1 and CDR2 sequences are SGHRS and YFSETQ. CDR3 sequence (DNA): TGCGCCAGCAGCTTCAACAGGGGGCGAAGAGAAAAACTGTTTTTT. It yields the protein CASSFNRGRREKLFF.

The genes are TRBV21-1 and TRBJ2-2. TRBV21-1 is described as a pseudogene. The CDR3 extends over 14 amino acids. CDR3 sequence reads: CARLGGRNTGELFF. In nucleotides, the CDR3 is TGTGCCCGCCTAGGGGGGCGAAACACCGGGGAGCTGTTTTTT.

The chain links TRBV27 to TRBJ2-3, with TRBD2 matching over 12 bases. Germline trimming cut 2 bases from V and 1 base from J; bases unmatched to any gene: 4. This CDR3 spans 17 amino acids. Germline V gives CDR1 MNHEY, CDR2 SMNVEV (reference sequence). CDR3 sequence (DNA): TGTGCCAGCAGTTTACGACTAGCGGGGGACCGCACAGATACGCAGTATTTT. This gives the protein CASSLRLAGDRTDTQYF.

V gene TRBV7-3 combines with J gene TRBJ2-5, with TRBD1 matching over 9 bases. The trim removed 5 bases at V and 4 bases at J, leaving 11 bases unmatched. Germline V gene lookup returns CDR1 SGHTA and CDR2 FQGTGA. The CDR3 runs 16 residues. This CDR3 reads CASSQSTGQGGETQYF. DNA of the CDR3: TGTGCCAGCAGCCAGTCTACGGGACAGGGCGGAGAGACCCAGTACTTC.

This clone was observed a single time. The V gene is TRBV2, the J gene TRBJ1-6; D gene uncertain. The ends were cut back, 1 base at V and 0 bases at J, with 10 bases in the middle. The CDR3 is 17 residues long. CDR1 and CDR2 from the germline V gene are SNHLY and FYNNEI. The DNA of the CDR3 is TGTGCCAGCAGTGAAGTGAAGGGCAGCTCCTATAATTCACCCCTCCACTTT. It encodes CASSEVKGSSYNSPLHF.

J is TRBJ1-6 and V is TRBV9; D gene unclear. V was shortened by 4 bases and J by 7 bases, with 6 bases between the two germline ends. CDR1 is SGDLS and CDR2 is YYNGEE in the germline V gene. There are 12 residues in the CDR3. The CDR3 here is CASSRPNSPLHF. The CDR3 nucleotides read TGTGCCAGCAGCCGCCCCAATTCACCCCTCCACTTT. Drawing the rest from reference TRBV9 and TRBJ1-6, the complete variable domain is DSGVTQTPKHLITATGQRVTLRCSPRSGDLSVYWYQQSLDQGLQFLIQYYNGEERAKGNILERFSAQQFPDLHSELNLSSLELGDSALYFCASSRPNSPLHFGNGTRLTVT.

The chain combines TRBV7-2 with TRBJ2-5; TRBD2 matches at 7 bases. This CDR3 comprises 15 residues. J was trimmed by 5 bases and V by 3 bases; bases with no gene match: 9. Looked up from germline, CDR1 is SGHTA and CDR2 is FQGNSA. CDR3 nucleotide sequence: TGTGCCAGCAGCTTTACGGGGGGATCCTCGGAGACCCAGTACTTC. The encoded protein is CASSFTGGSSETQYF.

As DNA, the CDR3 is TGTGCCAGCAGCTTACCCCCAGGTGATAGCACAGATACGCAGTATTTT. It yields the protein CASSLPPGDSTDTQYF. The chain is built from TRBV7-9 and TRBJ2-3; no clear D gene. Germline loops: CDR1 SEHNR, CDR2 FQNEAQ (reference sequence). The CDR3 extends over 16 amino acids. V was pared by 2 bases and J by 0 bases, with 12 bases between.

The count of this clone is one. J is TRBJ2-7 and V is TRBV5-1; D call uncertain. Germline values: CDR1 SGHRS, CDR2 YFSETQ. There are 14 residues in the CDR3. V lost 0 bases and J lost 0, with 7 bases in between. The CDR3 nucleotides read TGCGCCAGCAGCTTGGATAGTACCTCCTACGAGCAGTACTTC. This translates into CASSLDSTSYEQYF.

V gene TRBV7-2 combines with J gene TRBJ2-7, with a tentative D call TRBD1 (6 bases). CDR1 is SGHTA, CDR2 FQGNSA, per germline. This CDR3 region has 15 residues. V gave up 3 bases and J gave up 2 bases, with 14 bases separating them. The DNA for the CDR3 is TGTGCCAGCAGCTTCGAGACAGGCCGACCCTACGAGCAGTACTTC. The encoded protein is CASSFETGRPYEQYF.

The V and J genes are TRBV14 and TRBJ2-1; 7 bases are a match to TRBD1. The CDR3 totals 16 residues. J was trimmed by 0 bases and V by 2 bases; bases with no gene match: 4. Germline V gene data show CDR1 as SGHDN and CDR2 as FVKESK. The CDR3 DNA reads as TGTGCCAGCAGCCAAAGGGGGCTTTCCTCCTACAATGAGCAGTTCTTC. Translated: CASSQRGLSSYNEQFF.

V is TRBV25-1 and J is TRBJ1-4, with D maybe TRBD1 (6 bases). Trimming cost V 0 bases and J 2 bases, with 10 bases left between them. The germline V gene encodes CDR1 MGHDK and CDR2 SYGVNS. The CDR3 loop spans 16 amino acids. Written as DNA, the CDR3 is TGTGCCAGCAGTGAATATAGGGGGGGCACTAATGAAAAACTGTTTTTT. The encoded protein is CASSEYRGGTNEKLFF.

CDR3 loop: CAIRRDGDSYEQYF. CDR3 nucleotides: TGTGCCATCAGAAGGGACGGAGACTCCTACGAGCAGTACTTC. The chain uses TRBV10-3 and TRBJ2-7; possibly TRBD1 or TRBD2 for D (5 bases each). CDR1 ENHRY and CDR2 SYGVKD come from the germline V gene. V lost 6 bases and J 0 bases, leaving 12 bases between the germline ends. The CDR3 spans 14 residues.

The CDR3 region has the DNA TGTGCTAGTGGTTCTGGGACAAACACTGAAGCTTTCTTT. Protein product: CASGSGTNTEAFF. The chain links TRBV12-5 to TRBJ1-1; D is possibly TRBD1 (6 bases). V lost 4 bases and J 2 bases, leaving 8 bases between the germline ends. The CDR3 contains 13 residues. Per the germline V gene, CDR1 is LGHNT and CDR2 is FRNRAP.

This rearrangement joins TRBV5-4 to TRBJ2-7; D is perhaps TRBD2 (5 bases). Germline values: CDR1 SGHNT, CDR2 YYREEE (reference sequence). V was shortened by 5 bases and J by 0 bases, with 12 bases between the two germline ends. The CDR3 covers 14 residues. CDR3 loop: CASSSRTSSYEQYF. The CDR3 DNA reads as TGTGCCAGCAGTTCCCGAACTAGCTCCTACGAGCAGTACTTC. Variable domain in full (rest from reference TRBV5-4 and TRBJ2-7): ETGVTQSPTHLIKTRGQQVTLRCSSQSGHNTVSWYQQALGQGPQFIFQYYREEENGRGNFPPRFSGLQFPNYSSELNVNALELDDSALYLCASSSRTSSYEQYFGPGTRLTVT.